This is a list of T cell receptor beta chains from one sample in a study of cytomegalovirus exposure and HLA in healthy donors. Libraries were prepared by immunoSEQ multiplex PCR; TCRdb keeps only in-frame clonotypes and omits some of them. Found here are some 110,000 clones, over 60% of them singletons; the top ten hold around 6.1%. What was sequenced was PBMCs. Receptors were obtained from a man aged 60 to 69 in good health and CMV-seropositive. The CDR3 runs from the conserved cysteine through the conserved F or W. The D gene is left open where the match is weak. Not all rows give a size; the values are once, few, many and, for expanded clones, a class.

abundance | d_gene | j_gene | v_gene | CDR3nt | CDR3aa
. | . | TRBJ2-7 | TRBV10-1 | TGCGCCAGCAGTCCCGGAGGAGGGGGCCTCTACGAGCAGTACTTC | CASSPGGGGLYEQYF
. | . | TRBJ1-2 | TRBV29-1 | TGCAGCGTTATAAAGACAGGAAGAAGGGGCTACACCTTC | CSVIKTGRRGYTF
. | TRBD1 | TRBJ2-2 | TRBV10-3 | TGTGCCATCAGTGGGTCGGACAGGCGGGTCACCGGGGAGCTGTTTTTT | CAISGSDRRVTGELFF
. | . | TRBJ1-2 | TRBV18 | TGTGCCAGCTCCCCTCGGGGGGAGAACAGTTATGGCTACACCTTC | CASSPRGENSYGYTF
. | TRBD2 | TRBJ2-2 | TRBV4-1 | TGCGCCAGCAGCCTATCCGGACTAGCGGTGAGGACCGGGGAGCTGTTTTTT | CASSLSGLAVRTGELFF
once | . | TRBJ2-2 | TRBV5-4 | TGTGCCAGCAGCTTGGTAGCAGGGACCGGGGAGCTGTTTTTT | CASSLVAGTGELFF
. | TRBD1 | TRBJ2-4 | TRBV5-1 | TGCGCCAGCAGCCTGACAGGGCAGGGTCAAAACATTCAGTACTTC | CASSLTGQGQNIQYF
once | TRBD1 | TRBJ1-2 | TRBV7-6 | TGTGCCAGCAGCTTAGACAGGGGCTATGGCTACACCTTC | CASSLDRGYGYTF
. | TRBD1 | TRBJ1-2 | TRBV28 | TGTGCCAGCAGTTCGGGACAGGCCCCATATGGCTACACCTTC | CASSSGQAPYGYTF
. | . | TRBJ1-5 | TRBV4-1 | TGCGCCAGCAGCCACGGAGGGTTAGGCGAGCCCCAGCATTTT | CASSHGGLGEPQHF
few | TRBD2 | TRBJ2-1 | TRBV19 | TGTGCCAGTAGATATGCGGGGGGCCAAGGCGTCCATGAGCAGTTCTTC | CASRYAGGQGVHEQFF
. | TRBD1 | TRBJ2-6 | TRBV28 | TGTGCCACCGGGACAGGGGGCTTGTCTGGGGCCAACGTCCTGACTTTC | CATGTGGLSGANVLTF
. | . | TRBJ2-5 | TRBV7-9 | TGTGCCAGCAGCCCTAGCGTCGCGGAGACCCAGTACTTC | CASSPSVAETQYF
. | . | TRBJ2-5 | TRBV5-1 | TGCGCCAGCAGATTGAATGCACTGTCACAAGAGACCCAGTACTTC | CASRLNALSQETQYF
. | TRBD1 | TRBJ2-7 | TRBV6-6 | TGTGCCAGCAGATTCACAGGGGGAACCTACGAGCAGTACTTC | CASRFTGGTYEQYF
. | . | TRBJ2-5 | TRBV6-1 | TGTGCCAGCAGTGACCGGGTCCAAGAGACCCAGTACTTC | CASSDRVQETQYF
. | . | TRBJ2-4 | TRBV19 | TGTGCCAGTAGTATACAGGGAGGCGACATTCAGTACTTC | CASSIQGGDIQYF
. | . | TRBJ1-2 | TRBV29-1 | TGCAGCGTTGAAGATCCCAGGGGACGGGTTGGCTACACCTTC | CSVEDPRGRVGYTF
. | TRBD1 | TRBJ1-6 | TRBV25-1 | TGTGCCAGCAGTCCTTCCCCGGGACAGGGGGTCGGTTCACCCCTCCACTTT | CASSPSPGQGVGSPLHF
. | . | TRBJ1-6 | TRBV19 | TGTGCCAGTAACGTTGACAGCTCCTATAATTCACCCCTCCACTTT | CASNVDSSYNSPLHF
. | TRBD1 | TRBJ1-1 | TRBV6-4 | TGTGCCAGCAGCCTACAGGGGACGGACACTGAAGCTTTCTTT | CASSLQGTDTEAFF
. | TRBD2 | TRBJ2-1 | TRBV5-6 | TGTGCCAGCAGCTCGATCCTAGCGGGGGGCGGTAATGAGCAGTTCTTC | CASSSILAGGGNEQFF
. | . | TRBJ1-1 | TRBV6-5 | TGTGCCAGCAGTTACTCGATGGCACAGTCGAGCACTGAAGCTTTCTTT | CASSYSMAQSSTEAFF
few | TRBD1 | TRBJ1-6 | TRBV4-3 | TGCGCCAGCAGCCTGGGACAGGGGGGTAATTCACCCCTCCACTTT | CASSLGQGGNSPLHF
. | TRBD1 | TRBJ2-5 | TRBV4-3 | TGCGCCAGCAGCGCGGACAGGGGGTATCAAGAGACCCAGTACTTC | CASSADRGYQETQYF
. | . | TRBJ2-2 | TRBV2 | TGTGCCAGCAGGCGGGACCCCCTCACCGGGGAGCTGTTTTTT | CASRRDPLTGELFF
few | TRBD2 | TRBJ2-5 | TRBV7-2 | TGTGCCAGCAGCCGTACTAGCGGGGGGGCCGTAACCGGGGAGACCCAGTACTTC | CASSRTSGGAVTGETQYF
. | . | TRBJ1-3 | TRBV5-4 | TGTGCCAGCAGTTATGTCTCTGGAAACACCATATATTTT | CASSYVSGNTIYF
. | TRBD2 | TRBJ2-1 | TRBV7-2 | TGTGCCAGCAGCTTCCCGGGACTAGCGGTCTACAATGAGCAGTTCTTC | CASSFPGLAVYNEQFF
once | TRBD1 | TRBJ1-5 | TRBV9 | TGTGCCAGCAGCGTAGCAGGGGGCGCCGGGCAGCCCCAGCATTTT | CASSVAGGAGQPQHF
. | . | TRBJ2-1 | TRBV11-3 | TGTGCCAGCCGGGGGATTGACAGCAATGAGCAGTTCTTC | CASRGIDSNEQFF
. | . | TRBJ2-2 | TRBV5-1 | TGCGCCAGCAGCCTACGACAGGACTCCGGGGAGCTGTTTTTT | CASSLRQDSGELFF